Shown below are 7 T cell receptor beta chains from a single sample sequenced in a study of blood T cell repertoires in COVID-19. Produced via immunoSEQ multiplex PCR; TCRdb's table is partial and in-frame only. The profile shows fewer than 200,000 clones, approximately 90% of them singletons. Material: peripheral blood. These receptors all come from a man between 45 and 60 years old who had recovered from COVID-19.

This chain uses TRBV6-5 with TRBJ2-3; tentatively, D is TRBD2 (6 bases). The CDR3 is 15 residues long. Germline V lookup: CDR1 MNHEY, CDR2 SVGAGI. Trimming stripped 4 bases from V and 4 bases from J, with 15 bases between. The CDR3 loop reads CASSSASANSDTQYF. DNA for the CDR3: TGTGCCAGCAGTTCAGCTAGCGCCAATTCAGATACGCAGTATTTT.

This chain uses TRBV2 with TRBJ2-7; TRBD1 agrees at 7 bases. Germline lookup yields CDR1 SNHLY and CDR2 FYNNEI. The CDR3 has 12 residues. The ends lost 5 bases at V and 6 bases at J; junction bases unmatched: 4. In nucleotides, the CDR3 is TGTGCCAGCAGTACCGGGACAGTCGAGCAGTACTTC. Its translation: CASSTGTVEQYF.

The CDR3 protein is CASDSGTGVPKAFF. In DNA form, the CDR3 reads TGTGCCAGTGATTCCGGGACAGGGGTTCCGAAAGCTTTCTTT. The genes are TRBV19 and TRBJ1-1; 10 nucleotides align to TRBD1. The germline V gene has CDR1 LNHDA and CDR2 SQIVND (reference sequence). After removal of 8 bases from V and 9 bases from J, the junction contained 12 bases not matched to a gene. The CDR3 has 14 residues. Drawing the rest from reference TRBV19 and TRBJ1-1, the complete variable domain is DGGITQSPKYLFRKEGQNVTLSCEQNLNHDAMYWYRQDPGQGLRLIYYSQIVNDFQKGDIAEGYSVSREKKESFPLTVTSAQKNPTAFYLCASDSGTGVPKAFFGQGTRLTVV.

The V and J genes are TRBV5-1 and TRBJ1-1, with 10 bases fitting TRBD1. CDR3 size: 15 residues. Trimming took 4 bases from V and 4 from J; bases not matched to a gene: 7. Germline-derived CDR1 and CDR2 are SGHRS and YFSETQ. CDR3 protein: CASSISTGGITEAFF. The DNA for the CDR3 is TGCGCCAGCAGCATATCGACAGGGGGCATCACTGAAGCTTTCTTT.

The chain has TRBV28 and TRBJ2-1, with 8 bases that match TRBD1. CDR1 is MDHEN, CDR2 SYDVKM, per germline. The V and J ends lost 4 bases and 2 bases, in that order; junction bases with no gene match: 10. CDR3 length equals 17 residues. The CDR3 sequence: CASSSPGGYPTYNEQFF. The CDR3 DNA is TGTGCCAGCAGTTCCCCAGGGGGCTACCCTACCTACAATGAGCAGTTCTTC.

The chain uses TRBV2 and TRBJ2-5, with TRBD2 matching over 9 bases. Germline CDR1 SNHLY, CDR2 FYNNEI. V lost 2 bases to trimming and J lost 5 bases; unmatched junction nucleotides: 3. The CDR3 loop spans 14 amino acids. The CDR3 region has the DNA TGTGCCAGCAGTGAACTAGCGGGGTACGAGACCCAGTACTTC. Its protein is CASSELAGYETQYF.

J is TRBJ1-2 and V is TRBV5-4; D not certain. The V and J ends lost 4 bases and 6 bases respectively, with 19 bases between them. The CDR3 is 15 amino acids. Germline V gene sequence: CDR1 SGHNT, CDR2 YYREEE (reference sequence). The CDR3 coding sequence is TGTGCCAGCAGCCTACCAATGGGGAGGGAAGATGGCTACACCTTC. It translates to CASSLPMGREDGYTF.